The entry below describes one TCR beta chain. Antigen: not known. The CDR3 has 17 amino acids. Losses at the gene ends were 2 bases for V and 1 base for J; bases not matched to a gene: 6. Germline-derived CDR1 and CDR2 are SGHVS and FQNEAQ. Method: immunoSEQ multiplex PCR; TCRdb's copy keeps in-frame clones and lacks some. The table records more than 250,000 clones, 85% to 95% of them present only once. The data were obtained in a study of T cell responses to AZD1222 COVID-19 vaccine. Study-wide points: The study found vaccine-associated CD4 TCRs spanning spike, dominant at 160-218 and 743-854. Repertoire sampling was restricted to post-peak T cell response timepoints.

The source was peripheral blood, collected on day 0 of AZD1222 vaccination. The rearrangement links TRBV7-8 to TRBJ2-2; TRBD1 matches 8 bases. The receptor comes from an adult in good health. This chain's CDR3 is CASSLRTGFKNTGELFF. In DNA form, the CDR3 reads TGTGCCAGCAGCTTAAGGACAGGGTTCAAGAACACCGGGGAGCTGTTTTTT.